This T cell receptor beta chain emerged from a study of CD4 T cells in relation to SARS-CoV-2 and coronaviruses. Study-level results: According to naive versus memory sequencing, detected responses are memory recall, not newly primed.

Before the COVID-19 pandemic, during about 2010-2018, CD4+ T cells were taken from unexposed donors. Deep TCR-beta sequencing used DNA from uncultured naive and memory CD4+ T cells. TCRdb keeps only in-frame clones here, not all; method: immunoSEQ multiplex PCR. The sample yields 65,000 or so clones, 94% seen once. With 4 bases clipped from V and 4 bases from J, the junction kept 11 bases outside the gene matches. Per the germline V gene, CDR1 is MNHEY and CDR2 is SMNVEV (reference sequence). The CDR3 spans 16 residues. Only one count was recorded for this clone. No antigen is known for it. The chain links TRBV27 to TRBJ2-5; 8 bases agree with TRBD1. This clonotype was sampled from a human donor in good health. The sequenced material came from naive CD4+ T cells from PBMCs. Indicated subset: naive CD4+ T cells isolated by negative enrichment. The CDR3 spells CASSSRGRLVGETQYF. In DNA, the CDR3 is TGTGCCAGCAGTTCCAGGGGGCGGCTCGTTGGAGAGACCCAGTACTTC.